The 5 T cell receptor beta chains below come from one sample, sequenced in a study of cytomegalovirus exposure and HLA in healthy donors. The method was immunoSEQ multiplex PCR; TCRdb's version includes in-frame clones alone and lacks a portion of them. The profile shows fewer than 250,000 clones, approximately 82% of them singletons. The sample taken for sequencing was PBMCs. Receptors originate from a woman in her late teens or twenties in good health and CMV-seronegative.

CDR3 bases: TGTGCCAGCAGCTTAATGGGACAACTGAACACTGAAGCTTTCTTT. Encoded protein: CASSLMGQLNTEAFF. The chain carries TRBV7-2 and TRBJ1-1; maybe TRBD1 (6 bases). The CDR3 length is 15 residues. Trimming removed 2 bases at V and 0 bases at J, with 10 bases between. The germline gives CDR1 SGHTA, CDR2 FQGNSA.

The CDR3 bases are TGTGCCACCAGCGCCCACAGGGGGGATGAAAAACTGTTTTTT. Translated, it gives CATSAHRGDEKLFF. V gene TRBV15 combines with J gene TRBJ1-4, with 8 bases aligning to TRBD1. There are 14 residues in the CDR3. Germline V gives CDR1 LNHNV, CDR2 YYDKDF (reference sequence). V shed 5 bases and J 6 bases; nucleotides not matched to a gene: 5.

This clone was counted only a few times. The chain recombines TRBV12-5 with TRBJ1-2, with D possibly TRBD1 on 5 matching bases. Germline V CDR1 and CDR2: LGHNT, FRNRAP. V lost 5 bases and J 4 bases, leaving 8 bases between the germline ends. CDR3 length: 12 residues. DNA for the CDR3: TGTGCTAGTGGTCTCGACAGCTATGGCTACACCTTC. It encodes CASGLDSYGYTF.

The chain recombines TRBV11-1 with TRBJ2-5; 8 nucleotides match TRBD2. Germline V gene data show CDR1 as SGHAT and CDR2 as FQDESV (reference sequence). V gave up 5 bases and J gave up 5 bases; unmatched junction bases: 13. The CDR3 is made up of 16 amino acids. This CDR3 is CASSKEGAGVDETQYF. The CDR3 DNA reads as TGTGCCAGCAGCAAGGAGGGAGCGGGAGTCGATGAGACCCAGTACTTC.

The CDR3 sequence is CASSHERTVEQYF. The CDR3 DNA follows: TGTGCCAGCAGTCACGAACGTACCGTGGAGCAGTACTTC. The V and J genes are TRBV27 and TRBJ2-7; D is uncertain. The CDR3 totals 13 residues. V dropped 5 bases and J dropped 7 bases, with 15 bases sitting between them. Germline CDR1 and CDR2: MNHEY and SMNVEV (reference sequence).